In its sample, the clone carrying this T cell receptor (beta chain) was seen once. The data were obtained in a study of blood T cell repertoires in COVID-19. Study details: PBMCs, B-cell-depleted T cells, or T cells provided the cDNA or gDNA that made up the material.

Sequenced by immunoSEQ multiplex PCR; TCRdb stores in-frame clones only, minus some. The data show about 250,000 clones, roughly 85% seen once. Trimming removed 6 bases from V and 8 bases from J, with 18 bases in between. Germline CDR1 is MNHEY and CDR2 is SVGAGI. This CDR3 is 14 amino acids long. The TCR originated in a man in his fifties or sixties with COVID-19, enrolled during active disease. This rearrangement joins TRBV6-5 to TRBJ2-3, with a possible D match to TRBD2 (6 bases). Sequences were obtained from peripheral blood. CDR3 amino acids: CASRGWEVVGTQYF. The CDR3 DNA reads as TGTGCCAGCAGGGGGTGGGAGGTTGTAGGTACGCAGTATTTT.